The count of the clone carrying this T cell receptor (beta chain) is one. Its antigen is undetermined. The germline CDR1 and CDR2 sequences are MNHEY and SVGAGI. The CDR3 consists of 16 residues. The germline V and J ends were trimmed by 0 bases and 1 base, with 12 bases remaining between them. This specimen belongs to a study of cytomegalovirus exposure and HLA in healthy donors. PCR amplification relied on 60 Vbeta primers (plus 13 Jbeta primers). Some clones are missing from TCRdb's copy, which holds only in-frame ones; the method was immunoSEQ multiplex PCR. The table records about 180,000 clones, 75% to 85% of them present only once. Study-level points and caveats: A prior analysis recorded that most TCR beta V segments were productive about 90% or about 30% of the time. The study reported that TCR beta sequences accurately predicted HLA-A and HLA-B alleles in most subjects. In the analysis, some V segments, TRBV6-2 and TRBV6-3 included, were excluded as indistinguishable.

The rearrangement joins TRBV6-5 to TRBJ1-1, with D possibly TRBD1 on 6 matching bases. Sequencing used PBMCs. This clonotype originated in a woman aged 25-40 years in good health and CMV-seropositive. This CDR3 is CASSYSPGVGNTEAFF. The CDR3 DNA reads TGTGCCAGCAGTTACTCTCCAGGGGTGGGGAACACTGAAGCTTTCTTT.